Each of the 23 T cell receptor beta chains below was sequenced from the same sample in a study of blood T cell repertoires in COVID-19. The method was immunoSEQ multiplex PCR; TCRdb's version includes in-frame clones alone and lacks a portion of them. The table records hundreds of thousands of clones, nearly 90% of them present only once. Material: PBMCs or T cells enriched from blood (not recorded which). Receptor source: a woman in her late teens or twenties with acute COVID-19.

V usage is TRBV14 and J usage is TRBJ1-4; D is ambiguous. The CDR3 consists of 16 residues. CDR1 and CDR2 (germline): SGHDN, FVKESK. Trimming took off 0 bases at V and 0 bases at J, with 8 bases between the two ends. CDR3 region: CASSQDPRATNEKLFF. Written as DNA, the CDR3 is TGTGCCAGCAGCCAAGATCCCCGGGCAACTAATGAAAAACTGTTTTTT. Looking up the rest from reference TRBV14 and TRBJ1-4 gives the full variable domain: EAGVTQFPSHSVIEKGQTVTLRCDPISGHDNLYWYRRVMGKEIKFLLHFVKESKQDESGMPNNRFLAERTGGTYSTLKVQPAELEDSGVYFCASSQDPRATNEKLFFGSGTQLSVL.

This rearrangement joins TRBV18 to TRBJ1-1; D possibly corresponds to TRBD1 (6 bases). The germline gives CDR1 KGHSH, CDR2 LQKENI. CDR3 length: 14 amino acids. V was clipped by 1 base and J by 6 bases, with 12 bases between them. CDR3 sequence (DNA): TGTGCCAGCTCACCACGGACAGAGGGGTCTGAAGCTTTCTTT. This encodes CASSPRTEGSEAFF.

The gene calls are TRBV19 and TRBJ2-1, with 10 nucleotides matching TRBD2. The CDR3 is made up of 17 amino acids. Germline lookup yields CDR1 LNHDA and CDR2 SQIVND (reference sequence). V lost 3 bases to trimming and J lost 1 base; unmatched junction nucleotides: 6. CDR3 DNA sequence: TGTGCCAGTAGTATCACTTCTAGCGGGAGTTCCTACAATGAGCAGTTCTTC. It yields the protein CASSITSSGSSYNEQFF.

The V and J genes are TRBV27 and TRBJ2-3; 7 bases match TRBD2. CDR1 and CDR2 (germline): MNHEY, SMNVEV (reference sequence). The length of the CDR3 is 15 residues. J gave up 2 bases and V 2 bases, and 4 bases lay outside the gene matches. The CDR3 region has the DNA TGTGCCAGCAGTTTAGTGCGGGGGTACACAGATACGCAGTATTTT. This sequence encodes CASSLVRGYTDTQYF.

CDR3 region: CASRPGLAETQYF. CDR3 coding DNA: TGTGCCAGCAGACCGGGACTAGCTGAGACCCAGTACTTC. V and J are TRBV7-9 and TRBJ2-5; TRBD2 matches at 9 bases. CDR1 is SEHNR, CDR2 FQNEAQ, per germline (reference sequence). This CDR3 comprises 13 residues. V gave up 6 bases and J gave up 5 bases; unmatched junction bases: 4.

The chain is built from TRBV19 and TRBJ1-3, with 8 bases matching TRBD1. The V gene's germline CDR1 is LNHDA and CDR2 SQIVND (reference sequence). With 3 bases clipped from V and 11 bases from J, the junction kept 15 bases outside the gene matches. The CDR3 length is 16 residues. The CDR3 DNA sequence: TGTGCCAGTAGTATCCCCCTCGTCAGGGGGCGCGGGGCCATATATTTT. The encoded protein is CASSIPLVRGRGAIYF.

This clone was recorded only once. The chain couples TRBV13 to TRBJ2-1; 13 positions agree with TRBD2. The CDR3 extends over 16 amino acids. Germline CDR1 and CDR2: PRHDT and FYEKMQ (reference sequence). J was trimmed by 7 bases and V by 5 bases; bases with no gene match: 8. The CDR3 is CASSQPGTSGNNEQFF. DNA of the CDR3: TGTGCCAGCAGCCAGCCCGGGACTAGCGGGAATAATGAGCAGTTCTTC.

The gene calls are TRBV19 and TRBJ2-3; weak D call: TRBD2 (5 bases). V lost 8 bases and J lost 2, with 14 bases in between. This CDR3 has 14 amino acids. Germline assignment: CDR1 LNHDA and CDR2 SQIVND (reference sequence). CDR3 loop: CASHAGLHTDTQYF. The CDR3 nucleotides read TGTGCCAGTCATGCGGGTCTTCACACAGATACGCAGTATTTT. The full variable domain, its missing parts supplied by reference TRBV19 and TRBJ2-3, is DGGITQSPKYLFRKEGQNVTLSCEQNLNHDAMYWYRQDPGQGLRLIYYSQIVNDFQKGDIAEGYSVSREKKESFPLTVTSAQKNPTAFYLCASHAGLHTDTQYFGPGTRLTVL.

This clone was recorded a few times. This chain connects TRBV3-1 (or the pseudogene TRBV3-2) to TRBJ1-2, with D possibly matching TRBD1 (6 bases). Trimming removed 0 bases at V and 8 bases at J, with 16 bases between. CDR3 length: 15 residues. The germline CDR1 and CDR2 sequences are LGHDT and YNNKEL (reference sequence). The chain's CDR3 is CASSQDVGTNRGYTF. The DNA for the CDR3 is TGTGCCAGCAGCCAAGATGTAGGGACAAATCGGGGCTACACCTTC.

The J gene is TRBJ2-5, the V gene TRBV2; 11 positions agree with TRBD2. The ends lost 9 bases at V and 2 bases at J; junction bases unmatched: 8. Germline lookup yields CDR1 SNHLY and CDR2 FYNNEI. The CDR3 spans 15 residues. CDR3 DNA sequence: TGTGCCAGTATCCCGGGACTAGCGGTTCAAGAGACCCAGTACTTC. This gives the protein CASIPGLAVQETQYF.

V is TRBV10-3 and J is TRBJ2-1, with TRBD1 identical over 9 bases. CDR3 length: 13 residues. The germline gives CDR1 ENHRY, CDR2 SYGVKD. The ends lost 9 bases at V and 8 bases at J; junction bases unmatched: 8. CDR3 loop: CAIGGGQGYEQFF. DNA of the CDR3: TGTGCCATTGGAGGGGGACAGGGATATGAGCAGTTCTTC.

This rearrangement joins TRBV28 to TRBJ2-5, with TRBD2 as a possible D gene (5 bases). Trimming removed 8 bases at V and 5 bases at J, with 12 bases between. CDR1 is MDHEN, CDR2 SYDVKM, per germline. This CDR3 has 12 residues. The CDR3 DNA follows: TGTGCCAGCCGGGTGGCGGGCGAGACCCAGTACTTC. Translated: CASRVAGETQYF.

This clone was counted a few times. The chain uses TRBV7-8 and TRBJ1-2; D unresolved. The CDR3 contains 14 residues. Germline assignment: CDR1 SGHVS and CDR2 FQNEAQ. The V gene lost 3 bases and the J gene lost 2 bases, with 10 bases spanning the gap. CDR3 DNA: TGTGCCAGCAGCTTTTCGACAACGAACTATGGCTACACCTTC. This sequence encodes CASSFSTTNYGYTF.

The CDR3 sequence is CASSSSLGQGVGNQPQHF. CDR3 bases: TGTGCCAGCAGTTCCTCATTGGGACAGGGTGTCGGCAATCAGCCCCAGCATTTT. The chain joins TRBV28 to TRBJ1-5, with 9 bases identical to TRBD1. The junction had 12 bases not matched to a gene; V was cut back by 4 bases and J by 2 bases. The length of the CDR3 is 18 residues. The germline V gene encodes CDR1 MDHEN and CDR2 SYDVKM.

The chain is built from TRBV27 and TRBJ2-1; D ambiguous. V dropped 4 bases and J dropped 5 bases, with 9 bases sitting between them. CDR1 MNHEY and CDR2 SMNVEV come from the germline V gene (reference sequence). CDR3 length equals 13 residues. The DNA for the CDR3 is TGTGCCAGCAGTTCATCACTTAACAATGAGCAGTTCTTC. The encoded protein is CASSSSLNNEQFF.

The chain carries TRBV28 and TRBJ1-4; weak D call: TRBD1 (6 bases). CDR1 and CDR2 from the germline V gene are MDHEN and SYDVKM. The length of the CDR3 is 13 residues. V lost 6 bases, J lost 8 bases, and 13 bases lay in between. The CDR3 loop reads CASSQGSGEKLFF. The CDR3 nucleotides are TGTGCCAGCAGCCAGGGGTCAGGCGAAAAACTGTTTTTT.

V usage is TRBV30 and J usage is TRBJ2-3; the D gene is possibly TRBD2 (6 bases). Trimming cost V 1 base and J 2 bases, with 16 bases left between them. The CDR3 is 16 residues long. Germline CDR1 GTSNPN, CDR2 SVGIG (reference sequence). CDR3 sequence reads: CAWSDLGTLVTDTQYF. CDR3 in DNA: TGTGCCTGGAGTGACCTAGGGACTCTTGTCACAGATACGCAGTATTTT.

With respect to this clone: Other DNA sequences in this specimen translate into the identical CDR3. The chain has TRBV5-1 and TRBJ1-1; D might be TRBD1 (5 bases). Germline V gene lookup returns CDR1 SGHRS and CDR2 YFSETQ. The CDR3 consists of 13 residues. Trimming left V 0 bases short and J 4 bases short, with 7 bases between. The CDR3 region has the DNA TGCGCCAGCAGCTTGGAGACAGTCACTGAAGCTTTCTTT. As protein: CASSLETVTEAFF. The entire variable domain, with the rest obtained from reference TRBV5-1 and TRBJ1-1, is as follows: KAGVTQTPRYLIKTRGQQVTLSCSPISGHRSVSWYQQTPGQGLQFLFEYFSETQRNKGNFPGRFSGRQFSNSRSEMNVSTLELGDSALYLCASSLETVTEAFFGQGTRLTVV.

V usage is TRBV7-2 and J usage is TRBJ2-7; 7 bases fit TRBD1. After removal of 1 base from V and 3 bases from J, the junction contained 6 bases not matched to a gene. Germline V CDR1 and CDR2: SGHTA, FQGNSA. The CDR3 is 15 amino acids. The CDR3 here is CASSLVRGDSYEQYF. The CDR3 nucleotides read TGTGCCAGCAGCTTAGTTCGAGGGGACAGCTACGAGCAGTACTTC.

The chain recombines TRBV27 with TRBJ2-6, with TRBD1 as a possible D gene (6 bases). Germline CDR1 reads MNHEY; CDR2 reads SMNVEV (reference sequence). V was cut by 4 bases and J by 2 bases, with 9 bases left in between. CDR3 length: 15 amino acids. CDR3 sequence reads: CASSSGAPGANVLTF. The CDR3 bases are TGTGCCAGCAGTTCAGGGGCTCCTGGGGCCAACGTCCTGACTTTC.

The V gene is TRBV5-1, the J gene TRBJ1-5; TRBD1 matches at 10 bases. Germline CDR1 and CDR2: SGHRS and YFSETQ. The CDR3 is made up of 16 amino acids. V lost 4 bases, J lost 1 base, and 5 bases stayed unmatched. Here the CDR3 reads CASSPGTGVSNQPQHF. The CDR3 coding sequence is TGCGCCAGCAGCCCTGGGACAGGGGTGAGCAATCAGCCCCAGCATTTT.

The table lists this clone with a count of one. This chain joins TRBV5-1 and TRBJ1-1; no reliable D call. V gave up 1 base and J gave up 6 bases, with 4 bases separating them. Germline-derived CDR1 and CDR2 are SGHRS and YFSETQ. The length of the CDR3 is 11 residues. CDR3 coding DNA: TGCGCCAGCAGCTTGCTCCCTGAAGCTTTCTTT. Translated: CASSLLPEAFF.

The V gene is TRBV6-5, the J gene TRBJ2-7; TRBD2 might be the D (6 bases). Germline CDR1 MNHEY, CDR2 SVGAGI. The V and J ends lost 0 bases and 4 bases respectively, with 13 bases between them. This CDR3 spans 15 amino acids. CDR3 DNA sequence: TGTGCCAGCAGTTACTCGGGCGCGGGACCTTACGAGCAGTACTTC. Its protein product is CASSYSGAGPYEQYF.